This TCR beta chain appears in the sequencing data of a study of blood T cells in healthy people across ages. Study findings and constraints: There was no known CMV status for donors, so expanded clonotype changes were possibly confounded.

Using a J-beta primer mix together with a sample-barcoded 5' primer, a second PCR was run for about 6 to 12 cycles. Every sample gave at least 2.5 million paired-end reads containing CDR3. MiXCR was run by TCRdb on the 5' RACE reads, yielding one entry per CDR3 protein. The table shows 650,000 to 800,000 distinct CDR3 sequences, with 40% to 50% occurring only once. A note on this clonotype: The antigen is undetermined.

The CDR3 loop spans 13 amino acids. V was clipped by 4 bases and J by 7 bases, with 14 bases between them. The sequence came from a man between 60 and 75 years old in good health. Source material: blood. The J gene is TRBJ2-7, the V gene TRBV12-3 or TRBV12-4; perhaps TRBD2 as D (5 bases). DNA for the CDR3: TGTGCCAGCAGTTCCCAACAGAGAGGGGAGCAGTACTTC. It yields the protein CASSSQQRGEQYF.